This T cell receptor beta chain was sequenced in a study of T cells expressing NK-cell markers. Study background: Just one sequenced donor of eight was HCMV-seronegative, while seven were seropositive.

Turning to this clonotype: What it binds is unknown.

In germline, CDR1 is SEHNR, CDR2 FQNEAQ (reference sequence). The CDR3 runs 17 residues. Making the TCR beta cDNA relied on 5'RACE template switching with UMIs. TCRdb re-called the 5' RACE reads and catalogs CDR3 proteins one per entry, DNA excluded. The sample table sets out roughly 420,000 distinct CDR3 sequences. Whole-study results and caveats: Dominant NKG2C+ clonotypes were found to form roughly 1.0-7.0% of CD8+ T cells in 5 or 6 donors. Once again these clonotypes came out on top in the CD3+CD56-NKG2C+ fraction of a few donors.

Sequenced material: blood T cells: a sorted CD56 or NKG2C T cell subset, CD4+ or CD8+ T cells, or bulk PBMC T cells (not recorded which). This clonotype was sampled from a woman aged 18-70 years in good health. The chain has TRBV7-9 and TRBJ2-1. CDR3 loop: CASSPQVPWSSYNEQFF.